These 21 T cell receptor beta chains were all obtained from the same sample, sequenced in a study of long-term antiretroviral therapy in people with HIV (dated by TCRdb to about 2022). The immunoSEQ hsTCRB v3.0 assay was used at survey level resolution to sequence the TRB variable region. TCRdb re-hosts the immuneACCESS table, in-frame sequences only. Its copies lack some clones; in the studies checked, an unresolved V gene accounts for under half of them, and the cause for the rest is not known. The sample table lists about 16,000 clones, approximately 96% of them with a count of one. The top ten hold over 1.1% of the sample. This sample comprised unsorted PBMCs, obtained approximately 11 years after starting antiretroviral therapy. All receptors come from a man aged 30-40 years with HIV.

The rearrangement links TRBV9 to TRBJ1-2; D is unresolved. V dropped 0 bases and J dropped 4 bases, with 7 bases sitting between them. The CDR3 loop spans 13 amino acids. Germline V lookup: CDR1 SGDLS, CDR2 YYNGEE. This CDR3 is CASSVEGSYGYTF. The CDR3 nucleotides read TGTGCCAGCAGCGTAGAGGGCAGCTATGGCTACACCTTC.

As concerns this clone: Relative to the germline gene, one junction end is altered; a read error may explain this. In DNA form, the CDR3 reads TGTGCCAGCAGCCTGGACAGGGCCCAAGAGGCCCAGTACTTC. Its translation: CASSLDRAQEAQYF. This sequence joins TRBV7-2 and TRBJ2-5, with 8 bases matching TRBD1. Germline V gene lookup returns CDR1 SGHTA and CDR2 FQGNSA. This CDR3 contains 14 residues.

V gene TRBV7-3 combines with J gene TRBJ2-2; 11 nucleotides align to TRBD1. J gave up 4 bases and V 5 bases, and 3 bases lay outside the gene matches. Per germline, CDR1 SGHTA and CDR2 FQGTGA. The CDR3 is made up of 15 amino acids. The CDR3 region is CASSPGTGGTGELFF. The CDR3 nucleotides read TGTGCCAGCAGCCCCGGGACAGGGGGCACCGGGGAGCTGTTTTTT.

This clone was detected a few times. The chain carries TRBV7-2 and TRBJ2-7; 11 positions match TRBD1. The V and J ends lost 5 bases and 3 bases, in that order; junction bases with no gene match: 3. The CDR3 totals 14 residues. The germline V gene has CDR1 SGHTA and CDR2 FQGNSA. CDR3 sequence reads: CASSPGTGGYEQYF. DNA for the CDR3: TGTGCCAGCAGCCCGGGGACAGGGGGCTACGAGCAGTACTTC.

The chain combines TRBV18 with TRBJ2-7, with TRBD1 matching 9 bases. This CDR3 spans 14 amino acids. V lost 3 bases to trimming and J lost 3 bases; unmatched junction nucleotides: 3. Germline-derived CDR1 and CDR2 are KGHSH and LQKENI. The CDR3 reads CASSPGTGNYEQYV. CDR3 nucleotides: TGTGCCAGCTCACCCGGGACAGGGAACTACGAGCAGTACGTC.

The V gene is TRBV7-2, the J gene TRBJ2-5, with D possibly TRBD1 on 6 matching bases. Trimming took 0 bases from V and 5 from J, leaving 16 bases between them. This CDR3 has 16 residues. Germline loops: CDR1 SGHTA, CDR2 FQGNSA. CDR3 sequence: CASSLAVQGFSETQYF. CDR3 nucleotides: TGTGCCAGCAGCTTAGCGGTACAGGGCTTTTCCGAGACCCAGTACTTC.

This clone has only one observation. The chain has TRBV5-1 and TRBJ1-1; the D gene is possibly TRBD1 (5 bases). This CDR3 contains 14 residues. The germline V gene encodes CDR1 SGHRS and CDR2 YFSETQ. V gave up 5 bases and J gave up 3 bases, with 14 bases separating them. This CDR3 reads CASRGGAGDTEAFF. CDR3 bases: TGCGCCAGCAGAGGCGGGGCGGGAGACACTGAAGCTTTCTTT.

This clone was seen only once. The rearrangement uses TRBV9 and TRBJ2-3; 10 bases are a match to TRBD2. Germline CDR1 SGDLS, CDR2 YYNGEE. The J segment lost 8 bases and the V segment lost 0 bases, leaving 6 bases of the junction unmatched. CDR3 size: 15 residues. The CDR3 DNA reads as TGTGCCAGCAGCGTAGAGTCTAGCGGGGGAACTACGCAGTATTTT. Protein sequence: CASSVESSGGTTQYF.

V and J are TRBV19 and TRBJ1-4; D is possibly TRBD1 (6 bases). Trimming stripped 6 bases from V and 8 bases from J, with 16 bases between. This CDR3 comprises 14 residues. The germline CDR1 and CDR2 sequences are LNHDA and SQIVND (reference sequence). CDR3 DNA: TGTGCCAGTAGCAGTAGGGGGAAGGAGGAAAAACTGTTTTTT. Translating it yields CASSSRGKEEKLFF.

The chain combines TRBV4-1 with TRBJ1-6; D call uncertain. Trimming pared 3 bases from V and 4 bases from J, leaving 13 bases between. There are 16 residues in the CDR3. The germline gives CDR1 MGHRA, CDR2 YSYEKL. CDR3 DNA sequence: TGCGCCAGCAGCCACGGACCTCAGGAGTATAATTCACCCCTCCACTTT. This sequence encodes CASSHGPQEYNSPLHF.

The rearrangement links TRBV6-5 to TRBJ1-6; D is undetermined. The CDR3 sequence is 16 residues long. The germline V gene encodes CDR1 MNHEY and CDR2 SVGAGI. The germline V and J ends were trimmed by 0 bases and 3 bases, with 9 bases remaining between them. The CDR3 protein is CASSYSSEGYNSPLHF. The CDR3 nucleotides are TGTGCCAGCAGTTACTCGTCCGAGGGCTATAATTCACCCCTCCACTTT.

About this clone itself: One end of the junction varies from germline; a read error may be responsible. The chain employs TRBV7-7 and TRBJ2-5; TRBD2 is a possible D gene (6 bases). The germline V gene encodes CDR1 SSHAT and CDR2 FNYEAQ (reference sequence). CDR3 length equals 13 residues. The DNA for the CDR3 is TGTGCTAGCAGTAGCGGTCCTGGAGAGACCCAGTACTTC. It specifies CASSSGPGETQYF.

The chain uses TRBV11-3 and TRBJ2-1; 10 bases match TRBD1. The germline V gene has CDR1 SGHNT and CDR2 YENEEA. The CDR3 sequence is 18 residues long. V dropped 4 bases and J dropped 7; count of bases not matched to a gene: 16. CDR3 in amino acids: CASSSDGPTGGKRNEQFF. CDR3 nucleotide sequence: TGTGCCAGCAGCTCCGATGGCCCGACAGGGGGCAAAAGGAATGAGCAGTTCTTC.

The chain carries TRBV11-2 and TRBJ1-4; D is perhaps TRBD1 (6 bases). V lost 0 bases, J lost 8 bases, and 13 bases lay in between. The germline CDR1 and CDR2 sequences are SGHAT and FQNNGV. The CDR3 has 15 amino acids. The DNA for the CDR3 is TGTGCCAGCAGCTTAGATCTAGGGGGATGGGAAAAACTGTTTTTT. It is translated as CASSLDLGGWEKLFF.

The V call is TRBV6-5, the J call TRBJ1-5; D may be TRBD1 (5 bases). With 9 bases removed from V and 3 bases from J, the gap between germline ends came to 15 bases. From germline, CDR1 is MNHEY and CDR2 SVGAGI. This CDR3 is built from 14 residues. The CDR3 protein is CASDPLGPNQPQHF. CDR3 bases: TGTGCCAGTGACCCTTTGGGGCCCAATCAGCCCCAGCATTTT.

CDR3 bases: TGTGCCAGCAACCGACAGGGGGGCACTGAAGCTTTCTTT. Protein: CASNRQGGTEAFF. V and J are TRBV6-6 and TRBJ1-1; TRBD1 matches 9 bases. Germline V gene lookup returns CDR1 MNHNY and CDR2 SVGAGI (reference sequence). This CDR3 has 13 residues. The ends lost 7 bases at V and 4 bases at J; junction bases unmatched: 4.

J is TRBJ2-3 and V is TRBV28, with TRBD2 matching 9 bases. This CDR3 is 18 amino acids long. Germline CDR1 is MDHEN and CDR2 is SYDVKM. V lost 2 bases to trimming and J lost 5 bases; unmatched junction nucleotides: 14. The CDR3 DNA reads as TGTGCCAGCAGTTTAGCGGGGGGGCGTCGAGGTTTTGGAGATACGCAGTATTTT. Translated: CASSLAGGRRGFGDTQYF.

The chain uses TRBV2 and TRBJ1-6, with no clear D. Germline V gene lookup returns CDR1 SNHLY and CDR2 FYNNEI. The CDR3 runs 14 residues. Trimming pared 0 bases from V and 7 bases from J, leaving 7 bases between. CDR3 amino acids: CASSEALGNSPLHF. CDR3 bases: TGTGCCAGCAGTGAAGCGCTGGGGAATTCACCCCTCCACTTT.

This clone turned up a few times. This chain joins TRBV5-6 and TRBJ2-5; 9 bases align to TRBD1. CDR1 is SGHDT and CDR2 is YYEEEE in the germline V gene. This CDR3 comprises 15 residues. Trimming at V came to 4 bases and at J to 2 bases, leaving 6 bases not matched to a gene. The CDR3 DNA is TGTGCCAGCAGCCCGACTGGGACAGGGCAAGAGACCCAGTACTTC. Its protein is CASSPTGTGQETQYF.

The chain carries TRBV4-2 and TRBJ2-5, with 15 bases lining up with TRBD2. The V gene end was trimmed by 1 base and the J gene end by 4 bases; junction bases not matched to a gene: 1. Per germline, CDR1 LGHNA and CDR2 YNFKEQ. The CDR3 is made up of 16 amino acids. The CDR3 coding sequence is TGTGCCAGCAGCCAAGGGACTAGCGGGGGGGCAGAGACCCAGTACTTC. It specifies CASSQGTSGGAETQYF.

CDR3 coding DNA: TGTGCCAGTAGTGAACGGGGTACATATTCACCCCTCCACTTT. This sequence encodes CASSERGTYSPLHF. The rearrangement joins TRBV19 to TRBJ1-6; the D is unclear. The CDR3 has 14 amino acids. V was shortened by 5 bases and J by 8 bases, with 13 bases between the two germline ends. Looked up from germline, CDR1 is LNHDA and CDR2 is SQIVND (reference sequence).